The rows below give T cell receptor beta chains drawn from one sample of a study of T-cell reconstitution after alpha-beta-depleted transplantation in children. In TCRdb, the PCR reads were re-called with MiXCR into one record per CDR3 protein. The sample comprises about 600,000 distinct CDR3 sequences, 10% to 13% of which are singletons, and 3.5% to 5% rests with the top ten. The sequencing used PBMCs from the stem cell graft donor, collected from the stem cell graft. These receptors all stem from a human donor who donated a stem cell graft to a child with acute myeloid leukemia. The CDR3 runs from the conserved cysteine through the conserved F or W. Each record gives: V gene, clone size, J gene, D gene, CDR3 protein, CDR3 DNA. The D gene is left open where the match is weak. Only part of the rows carry a size: once, few, many, or a class if the clone is expanded.

>TRBV28|many|TRBJ2-2|.
CASRLPSSGELFF
TGTGCCAGCAGGTTACCATCGTCCGGGGAGCTGTTTTTT
>TRBV7-6|many|TRBJ2-7|.
CASSEESYEQYF
TGTGCCAGCAGCGAAGAATCCTACGAGCAGTACTTC
>TRBV21-1|.|TRBJ1-2|.
CASSKVGGGYYGYTF
TGTGCCAGCAGCAAAGTTGGGGGGGGGTACTATGGCTACACCTTC
>TRBV11-3|few|TRBJ2-2|.
CASSLAVSGELFF
TGTGCCAGCAGCTTAGCTGTATCCGGGGAGCTGTTTTTT
>TRBV24-1|few|TRBJ2-5|TRBD1
CATSDQDREKETQYF
TGTGCCACCAGTGACCAGGACAGGGAAAAAGAGACCCAGTACTTC
>TRBV6-5|few|TRBJ1-1|.
CASSYSDISEAFF
TGTGCCAGCAGTTACTCGGACATTTCTGAAGCTTTCTTT
>TRBV5-1|few|TRBJ1-1|.
CASSRGRPGWAEAFF
TGCGCCAGCAGCCGGGGACGGCCGGGGTGGGCTGAAGCTTTCTTT
>TRBV30|few|TRBJ2-4|TRBD2
CAWSVGPSGHLLAKNIQYF
TGTGCCTGGAGTGTAGGTCCTAGCGGGCATCTTCTAGCCAAAAACATTCAGTACTTC
>TRBV7-2|many|TRBJ2-4|.
CASSSDQNIQYF
TGTGCCAGCAGCTCCGATCAAAACATTCAGTACTTC
>TRBV6-2/TRBV6-3|.|TRBJ1-4|.
CASNLDQYSEKLFF
TGTGCCAGCAACTTGGACCAGTATTCTGAAAAACTGTTTTTT
>TRBV5-1|.|TRBJ2-5|.
CASSLKTETQYF
TGCGCCAGCAGCTTGAAGACAGAGACCCAGTACTTC
>TRBV30|.|TRBJ1-2|TRBD1
CAWSQTDRVKGYTF
TGTGCCTGGAGTCAGACGGACAGGGTAAAGGGCTACACCTTC
>TRBV5-1|many|TRBJ2-7|.
CASSLATVEVYEQYF
TGCGCCAGCAGCTTAGCCACCGTTGAGGTCTACGAGCAGTACTTC
>TRBV6-2/TRBV6-3|few|TRBJ2-1|.
CASSYEPPALDVF
TGTGCCAGCAGTTATGAGCCCCCAGCGCTAGATGTCTTC
>TRBV5-6|.|TRBJ2-6|.
CASSPPGRAGANVLTF
TGTGCCAGCAGCCCACCCGGCAGGGCTGGGGCCAACGTCCTGACTTTC
>TRBV29-1|many|TRBJ2-7|TRBD1
CSVAQGAYEQYF
TGCAGCGTAGCACAGGGGGCCTACGAGCAGTACTTC
>TRBV5-1|many|TRBJ2-1|TRBD2
CASSLVAGGPHNEQFF
TGCGCCAGCAGCTTGGTGGCGGGAGGGCCCCACAATGAGCAGTTCTTC
>TRBV12-3/TRBV12-4|many|TRBJ2-1|TRBD2
CASSFGAGGWYNEQFF
TGTGCCAGCAGTTTCGGAGCGGGAGGGTGGTACAATGAGCAGTTCTTC
>TRBV7-2|many|TRBJ2-5|TRBD1
CASSLAGRGLRLGDQETQYF
TGTGCCAGCAGCTTAGCCGGCAGGGGGCTTAGACTCGGAGACCAAGAGACCCAGTACTTC
>TRBV12-3/TRBV12-4|.|TRBJ1-3|TRBD1
CATGTGGAWGNTIYF
TGTGCCACCGGGACAGGGGGCGCGTGGGGAAACACCATATATTTT
>TRBV7-9|many|TRBJ1-1|.
CASSLPTGTGLNTEAFF
TGTGCCAGCAGCCTACCGACCGGGACTGGCTTGAACACTGAAGCTTTCTTT
>TRBV6-2/TRBV6-3|few|TRBJ1-1|.
CASGAGLNPEAFF
TGTGCCAGCGGGGCAGGGTTGAATCCTGAAGCTTTCTTT
>TRBV6-4|many|TRBJ1-1|.
CASSGELNTEAFF
TGTGCCAGCAGTGGGGAACTGAACACTGAAGCTTTCTTT
>TRBV29-1|many|TRBJ2-3|.
CSVVKGFSTDTQYF
TGCAGCGTTGTCAAGGGCTTCAGCACAGATACGCAGTATTTT
>TRBV6-5|.|TRBJ2-7|TRBD2
CASSYGTSGSWAYEQYF
TGTGCCAGCAGTTACGGGACTAGCGGGAGTTGGGCCTACGAGCAGTACTTC
>TRBV28|.|TRBJ1-1|.
CASLQGYDTEAFF
TGTGCCAGCCTACAGGGTTATGACACTGAAGCTTTCTTT
>TRBV29-1|many|TRBJ2-1|.
CTASVTYNEQFF
TGCACCGCGAGCGTAACCTACAATGAGCAGTTCTTC
>TRBV7-8|few|TRBJ2-5|TRBD2
CASSLTSGKQTQYF
TGTGCCAGCAGCTTGACTAGCGGGAAACAGACCCAGTACTTC
>TRBV9|many|TRBJ2-1|TRBD1
CASSVFTPGQGTLGSSYNEQFF
TGTGCCAGCAGCGTCTTCACACCGGGACAGGGGACGTTGGGGAGCTCCTACAATGAGCAGTTCTTC
>TRBV12-3/TRBV12-4|.|TRBJ2-1|.
CASSPTSGGVYNEQFF
TGTGCCAGCAGCCCAACCTCGGGGGGCGTATACAATGAGCAGTTCTTC
>TRBV9|few|TRBJ1-1|.
CASSSEGGTEAFF
TGTGCCAGCAGCTCCGAAGGGGGGACTGAAGCTTTCTTT
>TRBV6-2/TRBV6-3|.|TRBJ2-1|TRBD2
CASSYSTTSGYEQFF
TGTGCCAGCAGTTACTCGACTACTAGCGGATATGAGCAGTTCTTC
>TRBV7-9|many|TRBJ2-3|.
CASSSGPSQISTDTQYF
TGTGCCAGCAGTTCTGGCCCAAGCCAAATTAGCACAGATACGCAGTATTTT
>TRBV7-2|many|TRBJ2-2|TRBD2
CASSLAGGPGELFF
TGTGCCAGCAGCTTAGCGGGAGGGCCCGGGGAGCTGTTTTTT
>TRBV7-9|many|TRBJ2-7|TRBD1
CASSLWDSYEQYF
TGTGCCAGCAGCTTATGGGACAGCTACGAGCAGTACTTC
>TRBV6-1|.|TRBJ2-6|TRBD1
CASSSLQGAAGANVLTF
TGTGCCAGCAGCAGCTTACAGGGGGCTGCTGGGGCCAACGTCCTGACTTTC
>TRBV2|.|TRBJ2-2|TRBD1
CASRPPGQLIFNTGELFF
TGTGCCAGCAGACCTCCGGGACAGCTAATTTTCAACACCGGGGAGCTGTTTTTT
>TRBV7-9|few|TRBJ2-1|TRBD2
CASSANSGSNNEQFF
TGTGCCAGCAGCGCCAACAGCGGGAGCAACAATGAGCAGTTCTTC
>TRBV28|.|TRBJ1-2|.
CASGSPRVGYTF
TGTGCCAGCGGCTCACCACGGGTCGGCTACACCTTC
>TRBV3-1|few|TRBJ1-2|.
CASSQVQGRGGYTF
TGTGCCAGCAGCCAAGTTCAGGGAAGGGGCGGCTACACCTTC
>TRBV6-5|many|TRBJ2-1|TRBD2
CASSYMTSGTYNEQFF
TGTGCCAGCAGTTACATGACTAGCGGGACCTACAATGAGCAGTTCTTC
>TRBV7-9|.|TRBJ2-1|.
CASSWGVARRNEQFF
TGTGCCAGCAGCTGGGGGGTAGCTAGAAGGAATGAGCAGTTCTTC
>TRBV30|.|TRBJ2-7|.
CAWSVPAPFSVYEQYF
TGTGCCTGGAGTGTACCCGCTCCGTTCTCGGTCTACGAGCAGTACTTC
>TRBV20-1|many|TRBJ1-4|.
CSARALGATNEKLFF
TGCAGTGCTAGGGCCTTGGGTGCAACTAATGAAAAACTGTTTTTT
>TRBV7-3|.|TRBJ1-2|.
CASSLDPRGANYGYTF
TGTGCCAGCAGCTTAGACCCTCGGGGGGCCAACTATGGCTACACCTTC
>TRBV5-1|once|TRBJ2-2|TRBD2
CASRTEAGGQTGELFF
TGCGCCAGCAGAACGGAAGCGGGAGGGCAGACCGGGGAGCTGTTTTTT
>TRBV29-1|many|TRBJ1-5|.
CSVKGGFDQPQHF
TGCAGCGTTAAAGGGGGGTTCGATCAGCCCCAGCATTTT
>TRBV27|.|TRBJ1-1|.
CASRTRLTLNTEAFF
TGTGCCAGCAGAACCAGACTGACACTGAACACTGAAGCTTTCTTT
>TRBV18|.|TRBJ2-2|.
CASSPGTPDNTGELFF
TGTGCCAGCTCACCCGGAACACCCGATAACACCGGGGAGCTGTTTTTT
>TRBV28|many|TRBJ1-2|TRBD1
CASSLGAYRGNYGYTF
TGTGCCAGCAGTTTAGGGGCCTACAGGGGAAACTATGGCTACACCTTC
>TRBV7-9|few|TRBJ2-2|.
CASSLAGASGELFF
TGTGCCAGCAGCTTAGCAGGTGCGTCCGGGGAGCTGTTTTTT
>TRBV29-1|many|TRBJ2-3|.
CSAPELTDTQYF
TGCAGCGCCCCGGAACTAACAGATACGCAGTATTTT
>TRBV2|many|TRBJ2-5|TRBD2
CASSAGLAGGETQYF
TGTGCCAGCAGTGCCGGACTAGCGGGAGGGGAGACCCAGTACTTC
>TRBV5-5|.|TRBJ1-5|.
CASSLARVDNQPQHF
TGTGCCAGCAGCTTGGCGAGGGTGGACAATCAGCCCCAGCATTTT
>TRBV20-1|many|TRBJ2-7|TRBD2
CSARTSGTFTYEQYF
TGCAGTGCCCGGACTAGCGGGACCTTTACCTACGAGCAGTACTTC